This TCR beta chain was found in a study of monozygotic twins with inflammatory bowel disease. In the case of this clonotype: Its matching antigen is unknown.

Study-wide points: Especially where disease activity was present, IBD patients had fewer clonotypes in common with others than healthy twins did. Treatment differences in immunosuppression may have added variability to the repertoires of patients.

CDR3 length: 16 residues. CDR1 and CDR2 from the germline V gene are DFQATT and SNEGSKA (reference sequence). Template switching incorporated UMIs with a 6-nucleotide sample barcode. Reanalyzing the 5' RACE reads, TCRdb keeps one entry per CDR3 protein, without DNA. This table holds approximately 330,000 distinct CDR3 sequences. The chain couples TRBV20-1 to TRBJ2-3; the D call of TRBD1 rests on TCRdb alone, since no DNA is present to check it. Material for sequencing was blood. This TCR came from a human donor with ulcerative colitis or Crohn's disease, or a healthy co-twin of an affected twin (not recorded which). CDR3: CSARVGLGGWTDTQYF.